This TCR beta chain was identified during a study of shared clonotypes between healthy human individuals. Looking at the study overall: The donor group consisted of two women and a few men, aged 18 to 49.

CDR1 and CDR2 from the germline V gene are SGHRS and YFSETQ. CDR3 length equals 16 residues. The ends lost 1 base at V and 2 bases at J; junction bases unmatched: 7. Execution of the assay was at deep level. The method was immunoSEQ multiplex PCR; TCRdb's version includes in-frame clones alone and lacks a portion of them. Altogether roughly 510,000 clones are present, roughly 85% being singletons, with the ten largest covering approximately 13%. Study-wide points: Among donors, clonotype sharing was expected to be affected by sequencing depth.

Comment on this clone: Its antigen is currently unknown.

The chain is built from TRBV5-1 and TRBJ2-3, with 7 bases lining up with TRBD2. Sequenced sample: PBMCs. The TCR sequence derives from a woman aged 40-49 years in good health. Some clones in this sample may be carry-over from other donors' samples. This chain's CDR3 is CASSLLGLADTDTQYF. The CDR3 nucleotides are TGCGCCAGCAGCTTGCTGGGTCTAGCGGACACAGATACGCAGTATTTT. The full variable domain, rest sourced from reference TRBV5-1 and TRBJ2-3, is KAGVTQTPRYLIKTRGQQVTLSCSPISGHRSVSWYQQTPGQGLQFLFEYFSETQRNKGNFPGRFSGRQFSNSRSEMNVSTLELGDSALYLCASSLLGLADTDTQYFGPGTRLTVL.